The text below deals with one T cell receptor (beta chain). The data were obtained in a study of regulatory T cells in long-lasting Graves disease. As to time point: persistent/refractory GD, antithyroid drugs over 5 years with positive TRAb. The authors made the TCR library using RNA they extracted from PBMCs. Trimming removed 6 bases from V and 4 bases from J, with 9 bases in between. The CDR3 spans 11 residues. Per the germline V gene, CDR1 is SQVTM and CDR2 is ANQGSEA. Investigators prepared the TCR beta libraries by applying iRepertoire HTBI primers and Arm-PCR of CDR3 regions. TCRdb fed the multiplex PCR reads into MiXCR, producing one record per CDR3 protein. The data show roughly 400,000 distinct CDR3 sequences, with less than 25% seen just once and about 20% held by the top ten.

The chain recombines TRBV29-1 with TRBJ2-5; possibly TRBD1 for D (5 bases). The TCR comes from a female donor with Graves disease. Specimen: peripheral blood mononuclear cells (PBMCs), collected when the disease was refractory, from a patient treated with antithyroid drugs. The CDR3: CSVDIGETQYF. CDR3 nucleotide sequence: TGCAGCGTGGACATAGGAGAGACCCAGTACTTC.